This entry lists 19 T cell receptor beta chains sequenced from one sample in a study of Graves' ophthalmopathy and Graves' hyperthyroidism. The authors amplified TCR beta CDR3 regions from RNA transcripts. Following a first-round RT-PCR that used HTBI primers, a second-round multiplex PCR was carried out. TCRdb re-derived calls from the multiplex PCR reads in MiXCR, one entry per CDR3 protein. This sample carries 1 million to 1.3 million distinct CDR3 sequences, less than 45% of them seen once, and the ten largest clones take around 10%. The specimen sequenced was peripheral blood or thyroid tissue (not recorded which). These receptors all come from an adult man with Graves' hyperthyroidism.

The rearrangement uses TRBV15 and TRBJ1-2; weak D call: TRBD1 (5 bases). This CDR3 contains 14 residues. Deletions cut 5 bases from V and 7 bases from J, with 17 bases between. Germline CDR1 is LNHNV and CDR2 is YYDKDF (reference sequence). For the CDR3, the DNA is TGTGCCACCAGCGGGACTAGCGGCCGTGGTGGCTACACCTTC. It translates to CATSGTSGRGGYTF.

This clonotype occurred many times. The rearrangement uses TRBV19 and TRBJ1-6; 7 bases align to TRBD1. V lost 2 bases and J lost 10; bases outside the gene matches: 8. The CDR3 totals 15 residues. CDR1 LNHDA and CDR2 SQIVND come from the germline V gene (reference sequence). This CDR3 reads CASSISGGLLSPLHF. CDR3 nucleotides: TGTGCCAGTAGTATATCAGGGGGATTGTTATCACCCCTCCACTTT.

This clonotype occurred a few times. The V and J genes are TRBV6-2 or TRBV6-3 and TRBJ1-5; unclear D gene. Germline CDR1 MNHEY, CDR2 SVGEGT. The CDR3 contains 12 residues. With 0 bases removed from V and 9 bases from J, the gap between germline ends came to 6 bases. The CDR3: CASSYSVGPQHF. CDR3 bases: TGTGCCAGCAGTTACTCGGTTGGGCCCCAGCATTTT.

The chain joins TRBV12-3 or TRBV12-4 to TRBJ1-5; D might be TRBD1 (5 bases). The CDR3 is 16 residues long. With 2 bases removed from V and 4 bases from J, the gap between germline ends came to 15 bases. In DNA, the CDR3 is TGTGCCAGCAGTTTACCTTGGGACGGTCAAAATCAGCCCCAGCATTTT. It is translated as CASSLPWDGQNQPQHF.

At least ten counts were recorded for this clonotype. The chain carries TRBV5-8 and TRBJ2-5; D gene unclear. The CDR3 runs to 11 residues. Deletions cut 3 bases from V and 5 bases from J, with 5 bases between. In germline, CDR1 is SGHTS, CDR2 YDEGEE. In nucleotides, the CDR3 is TGTGCCAGCAGCTCAGACGAGACCCAGTACTTC. Translating it yields CASSSDETQYF.

This rearrangement joins TRBV20-1 to TRBJ1-1; D may be TRBD1 (6 bases). Looked up from germline, CDR1 is DFQATT and CDR2 is SNEGSKA (reference sequence). V was trimmed by 3 bases and J by 0 bases, leaving 14 bases between them. This CDR3 spans 15 amino acids. This CDR3 reads CSARTGTPMNTEAFF. CDR3 coding DNA: TGCAGTGCTAGGACCGGGACACCCATGAACACTGAAGCTTTCTTT.

Ten or more counts support this clonotype. The V and J genes are TRBV7-6 and TRBJ2-7, with TRBD2 matching over 9 bases. Germline V gene sequence: CDR1 SGHVS, CDR2 FNYEAQ. With V trimmed by 2 bases and J by 3 bases, 2 bases remained unmatched. The CDR3 is made up of 14 amino acids. CDR3 region: CASSLRLADYEQYF. CDR3 coding DNA: TGTGCCAGCAGCTTACGACTAGCGGACTACGAGCAGTACTTC.

The J gene is TRBJ2-3, the V gene TRBV7-9; 8 nucleotides match TRBD1. The CDR3 is 15 amino acids. Germline-derived CDR1 and CDR2 are SEHNR and FQNEAQ (reference sequence). V was pared by 5 bases and J by 5 bases, with 9 bases of the junction left unmatched. Written as DNA, the CDR3 is TGTGCCAGCAGCGTGGGACAGGCTCGGAGAGATACGCAGTATTTT. Its protein product is CASSVGQARRDTQYF.

The rearrangement joins TRBV29-1 to TRBJ1-3; 9 nucleotides match TRBD1. Germline V gene lookup returns CDR1 SQVTM and CDR2 ANQGSEA. CDR3 length: 17 amino acids. J lost 8 bases, V lost 3 bases, and 17 bases had no gene match. CDR3: CSVDSGTGLTTGYTIYF. The CDR3 DNA sequence: TGCAGCGTTGATTCCGGGACAGGGCTTACTACTGGCTACACCATATATTTT.

This clonotype was detected ten times or more. The V gene is TRBV29-1, the J gene TRBJ2-7; the match to TRBD2 covers 7 bases. Germline trimming cut 7 bases from V and 5 bases from J; bases unmatched to any gene: 5. This CDR3 region has 11 residues. Germline V gene data show CDR1 as SQVTM and CDR2 as ANQGSEA. The CDR3 loop is CSARGGDEQYF. DNA for the CDR3: TGCAGCGCCCGGGGAGGGGACGAGCAGTACTTC.

This clonotype has at least ten counts. The CDR3 reads CASSITGTVYGYTF. CDR3 sequence (DNA): TGTGCCAGTAGTATAACCGGGACTGTCTATGGCTACACCTTC. The V call is TRBV19, the J call TRBJ1-2; maybe TRBD1 (5 bases). The CDR3 totals 14 residues. The V and J ends lost 2 bases and 4 bases respectively, with 11 bases between them. Per the germline V gene, CDR1 is LNHDA and CDR2 is SQIVND (reference sequence).

This clonotype was observed at least ten times. The rearrangement uses TRBV29-1 and TRBJ2-5, with 12 nucleotides matching TRBD2. The CDR3 runs to 13 residues. V gave up 7 bases and J gave up 5 bases; unmatched junction bases: 5. CDR1 is SQVTM, CDR2 ANQGSEA, per germline. In DNA, the CDR3 is TGCAGCGCCGAGGGACTAGCGGGCGAGACCCAGTACTTC. This sequence encodes CSAEGLAGETQYF.

The gene calls are TRBV20-1 and TRBJ2-7, with 9 bases identical to TRBD1. Germline V gene lookup returns CDR1 DFQATT and CDR2 SNEGSKA (reference sequence). This CDR3 spans 12 amino acids. The CDR3 DNA is TGCAGCGGGACAGGGCGCTTTGCCGAGCAGTACTTC. Its protein is CSGTGRFAEQYF.

This chain joins TRBV9 and TRBJ1-5, with D tentatively TRBD1 (5 bases). CDR3 length: 13 residues. Germline CDR1 and CDR2: SGDLS and YYNGEE. The CDR3 DNA reads TGTGCTACACGTTGGGACAGCAATCAGCCCCAGCATTTT. This codes for CATRWDSNQPQHF. Full variable domain (rest looked up from reference TRBV9 and TRBJ1-5): DSGVTQTPKHLITATGQRVTLRCSPRSGDLSVYWYQQSLDQGLQFLIQYYNGEERAKGNILERFSAQQFPDLHSELNLSSLELGDSALYFCATRWDSNQPQHFGDGTRLSIL.

This clonotype was seen repeatedly, ten times or more. The chain carries TRBV19 and TRBJ2-7, with 9 bases fitting TRBD2. The V gene end was trimmed by 5 bases and the J gene end by 6 bases; junction bases not matched to a gene: 11. Germline V gives CDR1 LNHDA, CDR2 SQIVND (reference sequence). The CDR3 is 15 amino acids. CDR3 sequence reads: CASSLGIAGVSEQYF. As DNA, the CDR3 is TGTGCCAGTAGTCTGGGGATAGCGGGAGTTTCCGAGCAGTACTTC.

The rearrangement links TRBV20-1 to TRBJ1-4; 8 nucleotides align to TRBD1. The CDR3 sequence is 13 residues long. Germline assignment: CDR1 DFQATT and CDR2 SNEGSKA (reference sequence). J gave up 8 bases and V 6 bases, and 8 bases lay outside the gene matches. As DNA, the CDR3 is TGCAGTGCCCTGGACAGGGCAAGCGAAAAACTGTTTTTT. Protein product: CSALDRASEKLFF.

The sample holds a few counts of this clonotype. This rearrangement joins TRBV5-8 to TRBJ1-5, with D possibly being TRBD1 (5 bases). The germline V gene encodes CDR1 SGHTS and CDR2 YDEGEE. The V and J ends lost 3 bases and 3 bases respectively, with 10 bases between them. The CDR3 length is 14 residues. This chain's CDR3 is CASSSGGTNQPQHF. CDR3 in DNA: TGTGCCAGCAGCTCGGGCGGGACCAATCAGCCCCAGCATTTT.

This chain links TRBV7-9 with TRBJ1-5; D is unresolved. The V end lost 5 bases, the J end lost 3 bases, and 14 bases lay between the germline ends. Looked up from germline, CDR1 is SEHNR and CDR2 is FQNEAQ (reference sequence). The CDR3 is made up of 15 amino acids. CDR3 amino acids: CASSRDGKFNQPQHF. DNA for the CDR3: TGTGCCAGCAGCCGCGACGGGAAATTCAATCAGCCCCAGCATTTT.

This rearrangement joins TRBV29-1 to TRBJ2-7; D gene unclear. With 4 bases removed from V and 7 bases from J, the gap between germline ends came to 5 bases. The germline V gene has CDR1 SQVTM and CDR2 ANQGSEA. The CDR3 consists of 9 residues. Written as DNA, the CDR3 is TGCAGCGTTGCCGGAGAGCAGTACTTC. It yields the protein CSVAGEQYF.